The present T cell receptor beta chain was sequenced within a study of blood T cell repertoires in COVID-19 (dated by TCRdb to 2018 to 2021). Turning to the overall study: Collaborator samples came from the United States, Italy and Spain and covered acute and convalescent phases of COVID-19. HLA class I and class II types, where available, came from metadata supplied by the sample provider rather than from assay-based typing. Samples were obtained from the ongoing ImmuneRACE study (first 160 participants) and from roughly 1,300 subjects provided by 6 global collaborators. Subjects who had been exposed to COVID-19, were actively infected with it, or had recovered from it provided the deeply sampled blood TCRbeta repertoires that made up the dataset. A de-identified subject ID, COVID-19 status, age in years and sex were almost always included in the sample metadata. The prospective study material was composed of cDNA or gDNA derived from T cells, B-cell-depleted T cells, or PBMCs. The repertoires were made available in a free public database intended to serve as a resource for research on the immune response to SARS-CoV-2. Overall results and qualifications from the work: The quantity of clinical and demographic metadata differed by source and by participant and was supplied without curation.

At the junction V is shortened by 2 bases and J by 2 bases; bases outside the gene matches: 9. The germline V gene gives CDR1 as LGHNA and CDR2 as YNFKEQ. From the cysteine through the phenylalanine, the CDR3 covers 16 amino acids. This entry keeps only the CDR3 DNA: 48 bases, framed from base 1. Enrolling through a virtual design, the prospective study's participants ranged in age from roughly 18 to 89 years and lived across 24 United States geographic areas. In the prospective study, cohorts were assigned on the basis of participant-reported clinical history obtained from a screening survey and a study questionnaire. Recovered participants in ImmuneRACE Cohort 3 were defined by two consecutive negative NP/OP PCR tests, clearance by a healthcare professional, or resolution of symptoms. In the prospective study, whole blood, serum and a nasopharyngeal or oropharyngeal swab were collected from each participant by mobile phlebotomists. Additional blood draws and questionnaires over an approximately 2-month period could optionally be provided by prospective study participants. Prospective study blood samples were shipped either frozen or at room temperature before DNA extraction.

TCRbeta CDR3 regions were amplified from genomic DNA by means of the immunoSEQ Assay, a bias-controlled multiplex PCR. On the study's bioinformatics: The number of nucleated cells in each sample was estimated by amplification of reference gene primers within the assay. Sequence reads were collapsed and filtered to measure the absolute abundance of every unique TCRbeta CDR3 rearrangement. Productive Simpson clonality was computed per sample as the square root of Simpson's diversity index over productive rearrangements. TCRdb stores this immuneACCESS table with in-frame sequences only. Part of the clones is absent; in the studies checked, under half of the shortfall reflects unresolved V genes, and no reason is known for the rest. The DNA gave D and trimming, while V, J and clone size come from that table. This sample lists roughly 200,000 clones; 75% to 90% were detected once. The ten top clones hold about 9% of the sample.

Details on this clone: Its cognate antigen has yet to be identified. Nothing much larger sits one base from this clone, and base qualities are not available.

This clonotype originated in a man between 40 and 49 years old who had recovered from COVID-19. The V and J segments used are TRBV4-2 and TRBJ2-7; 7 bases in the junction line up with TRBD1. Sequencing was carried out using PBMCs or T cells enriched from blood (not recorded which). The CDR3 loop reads CASSQSSGTVAYEQYF. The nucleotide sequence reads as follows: TGTGCCAGCAGCCAATCCTCCGGGACAGTGGCCTACGAGCAGTACTTC.